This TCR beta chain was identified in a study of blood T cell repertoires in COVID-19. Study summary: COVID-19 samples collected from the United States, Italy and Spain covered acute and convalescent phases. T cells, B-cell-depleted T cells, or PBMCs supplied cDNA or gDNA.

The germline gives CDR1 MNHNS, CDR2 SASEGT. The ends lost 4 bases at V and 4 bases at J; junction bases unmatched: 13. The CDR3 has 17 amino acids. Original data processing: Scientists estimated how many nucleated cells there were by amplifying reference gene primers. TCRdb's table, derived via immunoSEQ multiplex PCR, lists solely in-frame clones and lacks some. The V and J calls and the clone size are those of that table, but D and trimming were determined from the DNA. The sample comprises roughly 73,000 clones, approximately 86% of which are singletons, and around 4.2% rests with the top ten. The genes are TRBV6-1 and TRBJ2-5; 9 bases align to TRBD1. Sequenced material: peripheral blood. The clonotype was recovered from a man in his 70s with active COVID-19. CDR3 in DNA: TGTGCCAGCAGTGGCCAGGACAGGGGCCCCCAGGGAGAGACCCAGTACTTC. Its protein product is CASSGQDRGPQGETQYF.